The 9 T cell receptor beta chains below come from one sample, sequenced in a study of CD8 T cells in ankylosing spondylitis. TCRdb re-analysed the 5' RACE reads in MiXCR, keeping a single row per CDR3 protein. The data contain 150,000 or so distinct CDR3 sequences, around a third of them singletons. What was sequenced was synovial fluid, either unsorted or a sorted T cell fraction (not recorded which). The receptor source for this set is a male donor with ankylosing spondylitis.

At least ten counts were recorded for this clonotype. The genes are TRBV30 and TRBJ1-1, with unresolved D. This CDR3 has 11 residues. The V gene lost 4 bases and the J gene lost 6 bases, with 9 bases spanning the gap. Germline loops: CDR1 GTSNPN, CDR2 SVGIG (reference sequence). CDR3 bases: TGTGCCTGGACTTGGGGATCTGAAGCTTTCTTT. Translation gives CAWTWGSEAFF.

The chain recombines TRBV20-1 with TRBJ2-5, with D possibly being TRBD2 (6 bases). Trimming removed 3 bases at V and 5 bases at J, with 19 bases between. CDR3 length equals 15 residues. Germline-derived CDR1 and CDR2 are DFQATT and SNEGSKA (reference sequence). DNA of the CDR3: TGCAGTGCTAGCCGACTAAGTCGGGAGAAGGAGACCCAGTACTTC. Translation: CSASRLSREKETQYF.

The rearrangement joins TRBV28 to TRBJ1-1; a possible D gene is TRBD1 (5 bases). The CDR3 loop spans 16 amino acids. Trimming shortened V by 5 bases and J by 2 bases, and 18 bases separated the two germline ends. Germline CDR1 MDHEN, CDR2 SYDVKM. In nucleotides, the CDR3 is TGTGCCAGCAGTCCTCCGATAAGGACACCCAACACTGAAGCTTTCTTT. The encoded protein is CASSPPIRTPNTEAFF.

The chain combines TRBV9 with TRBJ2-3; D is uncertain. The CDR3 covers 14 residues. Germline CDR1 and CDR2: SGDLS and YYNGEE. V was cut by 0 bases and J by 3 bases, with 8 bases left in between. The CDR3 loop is CASSVDSRTDTQYF. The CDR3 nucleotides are TGTGCCAGCAGCGTAGACTCTAGGACAGATACGCAGTATTTT.

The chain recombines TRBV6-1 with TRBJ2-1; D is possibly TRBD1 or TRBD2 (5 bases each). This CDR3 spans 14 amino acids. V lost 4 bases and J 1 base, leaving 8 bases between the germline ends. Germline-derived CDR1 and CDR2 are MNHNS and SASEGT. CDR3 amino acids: CASSVGTSYNEQFF. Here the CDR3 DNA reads TGTGCCAGCAGTGTCGGGACGTCCTACAATGAGCAGTTCTTC.

The CDR3 is CASSPFRDGPNTGELFF. The CDR3 DNA reads TGTGCCAGCTCACCATTCAGGGACGGCCCGAACACCGGGGAGCTGTTTTTT. This rearrangement joins TRBV18 to TRBJ2-2; D tentatively fits TRBD1 or TRBD2 (5 bases each). CDR1 is KGHSH, CDR2 LQKENI, per germline. Trimming cost V 2 bases and J 0 bases, with 13 bases left between them. This CDR3 region has 17 residues.

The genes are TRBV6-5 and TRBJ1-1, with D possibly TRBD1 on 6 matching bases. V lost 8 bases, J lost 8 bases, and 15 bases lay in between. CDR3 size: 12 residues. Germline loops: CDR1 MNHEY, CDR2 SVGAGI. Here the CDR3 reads CASSSQGLEAFF. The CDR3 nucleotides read TGTGCCAGCTCCTCACAGGGTCTAGAAGCTTTCTTT.

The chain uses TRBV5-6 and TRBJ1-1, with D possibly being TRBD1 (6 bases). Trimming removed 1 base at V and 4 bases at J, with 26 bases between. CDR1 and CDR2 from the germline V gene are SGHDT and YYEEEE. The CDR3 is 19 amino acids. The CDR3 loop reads CASSLSTGGGVGVRTEAFF. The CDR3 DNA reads TGTGCCAGCAGCTTGTCTACGGGGGGCGGAGTAGGGGTTCGCACTGAAGCTTTCTTT. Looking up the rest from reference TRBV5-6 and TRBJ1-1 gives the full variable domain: DAGVTQSPTHLIKTRGQQVTLRCSPKSGHDTVSWYQQALGQGPQFIFQYYEEEERQRGNFPDRFSGHQFPNYSSELNVNALLLGDSALYLCASSLSTGGGVGVRTEAFFGQGTRLTVV.

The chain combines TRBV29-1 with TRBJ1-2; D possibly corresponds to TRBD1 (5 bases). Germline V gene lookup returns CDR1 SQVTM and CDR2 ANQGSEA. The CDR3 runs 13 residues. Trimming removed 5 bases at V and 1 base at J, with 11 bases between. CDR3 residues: CSVSSQGNYGYTF. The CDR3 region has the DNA TGCAGCGTTTCTTCGCAGGGTAACTATGGCTACACCTTC.